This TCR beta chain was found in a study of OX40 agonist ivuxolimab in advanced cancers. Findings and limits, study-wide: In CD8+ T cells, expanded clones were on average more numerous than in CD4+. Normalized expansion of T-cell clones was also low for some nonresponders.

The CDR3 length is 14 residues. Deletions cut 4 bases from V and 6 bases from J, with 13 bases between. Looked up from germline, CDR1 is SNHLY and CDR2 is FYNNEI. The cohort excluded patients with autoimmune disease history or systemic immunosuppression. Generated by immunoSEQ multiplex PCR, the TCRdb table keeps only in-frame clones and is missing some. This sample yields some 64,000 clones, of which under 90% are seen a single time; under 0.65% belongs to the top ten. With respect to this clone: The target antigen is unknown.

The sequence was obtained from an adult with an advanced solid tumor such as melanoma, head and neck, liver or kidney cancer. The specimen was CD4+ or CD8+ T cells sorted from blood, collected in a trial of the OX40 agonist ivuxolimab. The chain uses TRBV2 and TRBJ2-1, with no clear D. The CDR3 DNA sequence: TGTGCCAGCAGTGGCGGTACCGTAGTCAATGAGCAGTTCTTC. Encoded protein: CASSGGTVVNEQFF.